The sample holds many counts of the clone carrying this TCR beta chain. The sample comes from a study of regulatory T cells in long-lasting Graves disease. Time point described: newly diagnosed GD, antithyroid drugs for less than 3 months. Construction of the TCR library relied on RNA isolated from PBMCs. For TCR beta, libraries came from iRepertoire HTBI primers and Arm-PCR of CDR3 regions. TCRdb called the multiplex PCR reads again in MiXCR, with one record for every CDR3 protein. Here the sample spans approximately 440,000 distinct CDR3 sequences, around 15% being singletons. Germline loops: CDR1 MNHNS, CDR2 SASEGT. This CDR3 contains 15 residues. With V trimmed by 5 bases and J by 0 bases, 6 bases remained unmatched. This sample was shared with a second study, whose subject was T cells in Graves' hyperthyroidism and ophthalmopathy. That paper notes: The study used the HTBI primer set for a first-round RT-PCR of the TCR CDR3.

Material: peripheral blood mononuclear cells (PBMCs), obtained at new diagnosis, from a patient treated with antithyroid drugs. The clonotype originates from a man aged 35-49 years with Graves disease. The chain uses TRBV6-1 and TRBJ2-7; TRBD1 agrees at 8 bases. In DNA form, the CDR3 reads TGTGCCAGCAGTATCGACAGGGGAAGCTCCTACGAGCAGTACTTC. Its protein product is CASSIDRGSSYEQYF.